This T cell receptor beta chain was profiled in a study of T cells in Graves' hyperthyroidism and ophthalmopathy. Germline loops: CDR1 SNHLY, CDR2 FYNNEI. This CDR3 is 13 amino acids long. The V end was cut by 6 bases, the J end by 2 bases, with 10 bases between. Study conclusions and caveats: Onset of ophthalmopathy came a median approximately 6.9 months after the model predicted it.

TCR beta CDR3 region amplification was performed from RNA transcripts. The HTBI primer set was used in a first-round RT-PCR of the TCR CDR3. One entry per CDR3 protein results from TCRdb running MiXCR on the multiplex PCR reads. The sample includes around 200,000 distinct CDR3 sequences, about a sixth seen only once; the top ten take about 45%. This clonotype has just a few counts. Its antigen is still unknown. Material for sequencing was blood. The chain is built from TRBV2 and TRBJ1-2; the D gene is possibly TRBD1 (6 bases). This TCR was recovered from a man aged 35-49 years with Graves' hyperthyroidism. CDR3 sequence reads: CASSQGNNYGYTF. The CDR3, as DNA: TGTGCCAGCAGCCAGGGGAACAACTATGGCTACACCTTC.